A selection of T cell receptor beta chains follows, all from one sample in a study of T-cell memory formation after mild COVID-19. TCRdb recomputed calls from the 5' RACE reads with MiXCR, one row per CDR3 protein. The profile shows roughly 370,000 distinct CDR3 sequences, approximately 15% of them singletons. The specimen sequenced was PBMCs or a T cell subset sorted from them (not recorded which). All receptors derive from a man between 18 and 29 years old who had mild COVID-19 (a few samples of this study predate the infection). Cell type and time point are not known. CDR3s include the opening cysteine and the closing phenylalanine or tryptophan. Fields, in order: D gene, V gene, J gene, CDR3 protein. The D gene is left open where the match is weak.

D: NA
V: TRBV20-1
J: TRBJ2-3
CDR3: CSAQGQGGGDTQYF

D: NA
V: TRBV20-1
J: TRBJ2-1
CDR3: CSAESVEQFF

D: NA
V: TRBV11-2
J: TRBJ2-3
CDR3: CASSSTGARKFDTQYF

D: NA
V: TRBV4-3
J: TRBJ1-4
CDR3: CASSQDTHEKLFF

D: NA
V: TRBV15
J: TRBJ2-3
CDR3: CATSRGSPGDPTDTQYF

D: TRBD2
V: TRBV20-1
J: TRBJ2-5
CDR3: CSAAATSGGAFSYF

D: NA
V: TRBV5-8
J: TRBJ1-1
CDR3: CASSWIEAFF

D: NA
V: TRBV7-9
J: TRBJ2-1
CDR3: CDSSSPARSSYNEQFF

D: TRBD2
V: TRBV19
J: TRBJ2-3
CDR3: CASRGTSGGADTQYF

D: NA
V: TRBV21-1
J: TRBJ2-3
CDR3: CASSRNQQKNTQYF

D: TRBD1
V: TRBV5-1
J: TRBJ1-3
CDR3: CASSLQGAGNTIYF

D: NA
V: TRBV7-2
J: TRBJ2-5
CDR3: CASSPPSQETQYF

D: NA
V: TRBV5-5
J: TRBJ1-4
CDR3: CASSPRTATNEKLFF

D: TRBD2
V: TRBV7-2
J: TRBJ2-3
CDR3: CASSLEAGGNTQYF

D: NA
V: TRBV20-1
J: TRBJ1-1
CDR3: CSARDLSRFPEAFF

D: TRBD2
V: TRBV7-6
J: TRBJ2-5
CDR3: CASSLGASGGETQYF

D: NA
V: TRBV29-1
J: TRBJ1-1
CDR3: CSATQTGRAFF

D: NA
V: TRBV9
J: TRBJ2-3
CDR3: CASSVDNTDTQYF

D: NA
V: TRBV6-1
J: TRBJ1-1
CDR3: CASSPKRGTVNTEAFF

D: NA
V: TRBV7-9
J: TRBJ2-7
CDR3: CASSPFEGPDEQYF

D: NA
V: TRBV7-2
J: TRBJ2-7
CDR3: CASSDRREREQYF

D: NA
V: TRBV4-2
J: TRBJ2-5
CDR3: CASSQDYAGQQETQYF

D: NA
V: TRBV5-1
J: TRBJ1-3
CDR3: CASSFDSFRGNTIYF

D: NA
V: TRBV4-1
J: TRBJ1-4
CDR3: CASSQERGVGEKLFF

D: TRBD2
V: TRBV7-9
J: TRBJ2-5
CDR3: CASGTSGEETQYF

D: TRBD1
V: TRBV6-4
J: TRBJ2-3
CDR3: CASSDGTGSADTQYF

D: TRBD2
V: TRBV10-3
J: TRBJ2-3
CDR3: CAISVGGGRTDTQYF

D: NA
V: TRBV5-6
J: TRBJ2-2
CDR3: CASSFLNRSARNTGELFF

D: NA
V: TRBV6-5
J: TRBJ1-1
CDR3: CASSSWGFNTEAFF

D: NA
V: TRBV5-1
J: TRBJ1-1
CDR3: CASSPSGGGHTEAFF

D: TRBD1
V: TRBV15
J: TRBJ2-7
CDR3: CATSGQGLSSYEQYF

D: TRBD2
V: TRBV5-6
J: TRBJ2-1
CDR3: CASSSFLAGGPNEQFF

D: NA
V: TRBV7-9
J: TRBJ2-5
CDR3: CASRPPGTPLETQYF

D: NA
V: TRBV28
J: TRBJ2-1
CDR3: CASSPDRGQGGNEQFF

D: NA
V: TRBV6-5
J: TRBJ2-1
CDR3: CACGRSEQFF

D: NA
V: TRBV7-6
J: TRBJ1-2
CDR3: CASSLAAQGDGYTF

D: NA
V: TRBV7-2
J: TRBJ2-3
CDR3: CASSQGTLADTQYF

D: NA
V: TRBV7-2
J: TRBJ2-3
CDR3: CASSLYRGTDTQYF

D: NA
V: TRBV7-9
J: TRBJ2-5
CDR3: CASSLTSPGLQETQYF

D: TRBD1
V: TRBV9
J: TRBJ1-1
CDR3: CASSATGFSEAFF

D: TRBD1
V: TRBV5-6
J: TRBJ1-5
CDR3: CASSFWDRNQPQHF

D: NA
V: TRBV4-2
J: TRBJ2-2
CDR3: CASSRPEAGELFF

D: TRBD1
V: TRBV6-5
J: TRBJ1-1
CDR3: CASSWTGGDTEAFF

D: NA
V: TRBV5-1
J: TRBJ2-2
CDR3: CASSYSTATGELFF

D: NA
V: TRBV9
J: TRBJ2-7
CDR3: CASSVGAGNEQYF

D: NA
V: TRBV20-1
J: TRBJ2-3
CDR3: CSVWHGADTQYF

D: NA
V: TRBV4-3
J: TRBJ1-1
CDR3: CASSRGGYTEAFF

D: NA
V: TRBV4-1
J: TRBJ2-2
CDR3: CASRTPGARAGELFF

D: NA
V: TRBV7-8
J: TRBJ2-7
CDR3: CASSQREGGFSYEQYF

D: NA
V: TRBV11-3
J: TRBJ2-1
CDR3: CASSLEFRDEQFF

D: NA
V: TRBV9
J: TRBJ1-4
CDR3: CASSVDSGNEKLFF